The clone carrying this T cell receptor (beta chain) was detected a few times. Its antigen is undetermined. Germline loops: CDR1 SEHNR, CDR2 FQNEAQ (reference sequence). The CDR3 covers 16 residues. V lost 1 base and J 5 bases, leaving 16 bases between the germline ends. The sample comes from a study of identical twins. TCRdb used MiXCR to reprocess the 5' RACE reads, holding one entry per CDR3 protein. This repertoire shows fewer than 550,000 distinct CDR3 sequences, roughly 15% found once; its top ten account for 0.35% to 0.45%. Study-level results: Invariant T cells like MAIT and iNKT could partly confound the zero-insertion analyses. Researchers reported weaker excess twin sharing in beta out-of-frame sequences.

This sample also appeared in a second study, on yellow fever vaccine responses in identical twins.

The V call is TRBV7-9, the J call TRBJ2-3; D unresolved. The TCR originated in a young woman in good health. What was sequenced was CD4+ T cells sorted from blood. CDR3 nucleotide sequence: TGTGCCAGCAGCTTAGTCGTTGGTGTTTCTCAAGATACGCAGTATTTT. Translating gives CASSLVVGVSQDTQYF.